This T cell receptor (beta chain) was captured by sequencing in a study of T cell changes during pregnancy in multiple sclerosis. Looked up from germline, CDR1 is ENHRY and CDR2 is SYGVKD. V was pared by 6 bases and J by 4 bases, with 10 bases between. The CDR3 consists of 13 residues. The data were produced by immunoSEQ multiplex PCR, yet TCRdb's version contains in-frame clones alone and is incomplete. The data contain 75,000 to 100,000 clones, around 92% of them singletons. The sample consisted of peripheral blood, taken after pregnancy. The rearrangement links TRBV10-3 to TRBJ1-5; D uncertain. The receptor was isolated from a female donor in good health, enrolled as a control in a pregnancy study. In DNA form, the CDR3 reads TGTGCCATCAGCTATACAGAGAATCAGCCCCAGCATTTT. Translated: CAISYTENQPQHF.